What follows is one T cell receptor (beta chain) and its context. The target of this receptor is not known. No much larger clone exists at a distance of one base, and base qualities are not known. This record comes from a study of T-cell memory formation after mild COVID-19 (dated by TCRdb to the early 2020s). General notes on the study: Most TCR sequence clusters were specific to one of the two donors. Two young, previously healthy adult volunteers, one female and one male, were included in the cohort. T-cell clones expanding and contracting after mild COVID-19 in a couple of donors were tracked by longitudinal TCRalpha and TCRbeta repertoire sequencing. What the work shows at the level of the full study, not this receptor alone: From day 15 to 85, contracting clones showed balanced CD4/CD8 phenotypes, whereas a second wave of clones that expanded from day 15 to 37 leaned towards CD4+. SARS-CoV-2 specificity of the second-wave clones peaking on day 37 was not confirmed. Contracting CD4+ clones were located mainly in the CM and EM memory subsets, whereas CD8+ clones were found to be enriched in EMRA. Some responding clones were detected in pre-infection memory, which suggested that pre-existing cross-reactive memory T cells had joined the SARS-CoV-2 response. The study included only a couple of mild cases, and larger cohorts that include severe cases with pre-infection samples were judged to be necessary.

The cysteine opens and the phenylalanine closes a CDR3 of 14 amino acids. Of the read, only the CDR3 DNA is kept; its 42 bases are in frame from base 1. V is clipped by 1 base and J by 6 bases, and the sequence between their germline boundaries is 13 bases long. CDR1 DFQATT and CDR2 SNEGSKA were looked up in the germline V gene (reference sequence). Sequencing instrument: Illumina NovaSeq 6000. TCRalpha and TCRbeta cDNA libraries were constructed by 5'RACE with constant-segment primers, with sample barcodes and unique molecular identifiers being introduced. RNA was extracted from every sample with Trizol reagent. Amplification of the libraries took two PCR steps, and the second step added a second sample barcode plus Illumina TruSeq adapters. The libraries were sequenced on an Illumina NovaSeq using 2 x 150 bp paired-end reads. Processing in the source paper ran as follows. Reads were demultiplexed and collapsed into UMI-guided consensus sequences with migec v1.2.7. Using mixcr v2.1.11, UMI consensuses were aligned to TRA and TRB V and J templates and then assembled into clonotypes. Expanded or contracted clonotypes were those called significant by both edgeR and NoisET, with noise models trained on biological replicates. edgeR calls used a false discovery rate-adjusted p below 0.01 and a log2 fold-change threshold of 1. As an exploratory analysis of dynamics, max-normalized trajectories of the 1000 most abundant clonotypes were examined by PCA with hierarchical clustering. Separately sequenced CD4+ and CD8+ repertoires were used to assign a CD4 or CD8 phenotype to each responding clone. TCRdb reworked the public reads: Q25 trimming with fastp, MiXCR clone assembly, productive beta chains retained. Each CDR3 protein appears once, grouped with its most common genes and DNA. The authors' filters were not applied to this entry. The sample includes 530,000 or so distinct CDR3 sequences, with approximately 15% observed a single time. About 7.4% of the sample is in the top ten clones.

PBMCs were isolated by Ficoll-Paque density gradient centrifugation. This clonotype originated in an adult woman who had mild COVID-19 (a few samples of this study predate the infection). The sample titles of this study are shuffled in the database, so cell type and time point are left out; the donor was told from shared clones. The V and J segments used are TRBV20-1 and TRBJ2-1, with the D gene call left open. The sample taken for sequencing was PBMCs or a T cell subset sorted from them (not recorded which). CDR3 loop: CSARGIGFGNEQFF. In nucleotide form, the sequence is TGCAGTGCTAGAGGTATAGGTTTTGGCAATGAGCAGTTCTTC.